This T cell receptor beta chain was identified in a study of T cell repertoires in cytomegalovirus infection. TCRdb called the reads again in MiXCR, with one record for every CDR3 protein. This sample has some 920,000 distinct CDR3 sequences, with 31% found just once. On this clonotype: Its antigen is unidentified. A read error is possible here, since a much larger clone lies one base away.

This CDR3 spans 15 amino acids. This specimen was cultured CD8+ T cells from PBMCs, taken from culture after CMV antigen stimulation. The TCR sequence derives from a human donor in good health (CMV status not recorded). Some clones in this sample may be carry-over from other donors' samples. The rearrangement links TRBV12-3 or TRBV12-4 to TRBJ1-5, with 8 bases aligning to TRBD1. In nucleotides, the CDR3 is TGTGCCGGCAGTCCGGAGGGACAGGGCAATCAGCCCCAGCATTTT. It specifies CAGSPEGQGNQPQHF.